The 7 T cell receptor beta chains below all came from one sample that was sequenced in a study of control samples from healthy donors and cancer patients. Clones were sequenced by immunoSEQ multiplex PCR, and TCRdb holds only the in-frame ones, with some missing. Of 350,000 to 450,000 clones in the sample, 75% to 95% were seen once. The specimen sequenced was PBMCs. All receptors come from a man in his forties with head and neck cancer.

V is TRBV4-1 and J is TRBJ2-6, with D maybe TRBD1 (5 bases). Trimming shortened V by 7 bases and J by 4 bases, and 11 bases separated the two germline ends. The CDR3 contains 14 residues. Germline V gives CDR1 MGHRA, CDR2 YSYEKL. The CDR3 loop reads CASTPTVGANVLTF. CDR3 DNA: TGCGCCAGCACCCCGACAGTCGGGGCCAACGTCCTGACTTTC.

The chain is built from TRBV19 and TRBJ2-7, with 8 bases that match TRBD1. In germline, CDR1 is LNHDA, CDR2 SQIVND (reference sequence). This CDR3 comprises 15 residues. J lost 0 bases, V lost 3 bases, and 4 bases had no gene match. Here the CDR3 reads CASSIGQGISYEQYF. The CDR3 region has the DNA TGTGCCAGTAGTATCGGACAGGGTATCTCCTACGAGCAGTACTTC.

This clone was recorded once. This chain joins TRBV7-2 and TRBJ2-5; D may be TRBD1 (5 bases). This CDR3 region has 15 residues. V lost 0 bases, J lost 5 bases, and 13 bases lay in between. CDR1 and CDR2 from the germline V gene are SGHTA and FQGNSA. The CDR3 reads CASSLAKGISETQYF. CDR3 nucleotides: TGTGCCAGCAGCTTAGCGAAGGGGATTTCGGAGACCCAGTACTTC.

CDR3 coding DNA: TGTGCCAGCAGCCTTATGCTCCTTACGGGGTTTTCGGCCCTCCACTTT. It codes for CASSLMLLTGFSALHF. The chain employs TRBV3-1 (or the pseudogene TRBV3-2) and TRBJ1-6; D unresolved. This CDR3 region has 16 residues. Germline assignment: CDR1 LGHDT and CDR2 YNNKEL (reference sequence). Deletions cut 4 bases from V and 14 bases from J, with 24 bases between.

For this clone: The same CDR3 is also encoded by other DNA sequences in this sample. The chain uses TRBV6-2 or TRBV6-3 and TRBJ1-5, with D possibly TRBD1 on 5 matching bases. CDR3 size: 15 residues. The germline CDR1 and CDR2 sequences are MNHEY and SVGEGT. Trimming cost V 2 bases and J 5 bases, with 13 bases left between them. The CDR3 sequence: CASSYGWGGDQPQHF. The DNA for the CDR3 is TGTGCCAGCAGTTACGGCTGGGGGGGGGATCAGCCCCAGCATTTT.

CDR3 amino acids: CASSSPEPWDEQFF. CDR3 nucleotide sequence: TGTGCCAGCAGCTCCCCGGAACCGTGGGATGAGCAGTTCTTC. The chain uses TRBV7-3 and TRBJ2-1; no clear D. Trimming shortened V by 4 bases and J by 8 bases, and 15 bases separated the two germline ends. CDR1 SGHTA and CDR2 FQGTGA come from the germline V gene. CDR3 length equals 14 residues.

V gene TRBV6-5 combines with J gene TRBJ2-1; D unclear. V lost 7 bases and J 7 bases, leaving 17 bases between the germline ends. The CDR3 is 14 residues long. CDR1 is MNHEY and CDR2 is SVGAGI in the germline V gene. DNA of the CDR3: TGTGCCAGCATCTTGGGAACTCCGGGTAATGAGCAGTTCTTC. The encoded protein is CASILGTPGNEQFF.